The T cell receptor beta chain under discussion was sequenced for a study of CD8 T cells in ankylosing spondylitis. Researchers built TCR beta libraries using quantitative 5'-RACE with molecular barcodes. TCRdb fed the 5' RACE reads into MiXCR, producing one record per CDR3 protein. The sample has more than 300,000 distinct CDR3 sequences, under 14% seen once. The CDR3 has 13 amino acids. Trimming left V 3 bases short and J 4 bases short, with 9 bases between. Comment on this clonotype: Its antigen remains unidentified. This may come from a read error, since a much larger clone is one base off.

Whole-study findings and limits: Disease-linked clones bore a CD8+ phenotype, appearing relatively rarely in peripheral blood. Earlier authors reported some of these motif variants in reactive arthritis synovial fluid and blood.

The sequenced sample was blood, either unsorted or a sorted T cell fraction (not recorded which). The rearrangement joins TRBV12-3 or TRBV12-4 to TRBJ1-2; D unresolved. The receptor was isolated from a female donor with ankylosing spondylitis or in good health (not recorded which). CDR3 sequence (DNA): TGTGCCAGCAGTTTGGCCCCTCTCTATGGCTACACCTTC. Its protein is CASSLAPLYGYTF.